The rows below give T cell receptor beta chains drawn from one sample of a study of T cells after yellow fever vaccination. TCRdb itself ran the 5' RACE reads through MiXCR, one entry per CDR3 protein. The table lists about 330,000 distinct CDR3 sequences, approximately 4% of them singletons. The sequencing used PBMCs, collected 5 days after the yellow fever booster vaccination. The receptors were sampled from a young man who received the YFV17D yellow fever vaccine. The CDR3 runs from the conserved cysteine through the conserved F or W. A D gene is named only where the DNA matches it firmly. Size is stated for part of the rows, as once, few or many counts, or as a class when the clone is expanded.

TRBJ2-3 few TRBV11-2 . TGTGCCAGCAGCTTAGAAGGGGGGGCAAATACGCAGTATTTT CASSLEGGANTQYF
TRBJ2-6 many TRBV3-1 . TGTGCCAGCAGCCAGCTACCAGGGTATGGGGCCAACGTCCTGACTTTC CASSQLPGYGANVLTF
TRBJ2-2 few TRBV5-1 . TGCGCCAGCAGCTTGGAGAGTTGGTCCACCGGGGAGCTGTTTTTT CASSLESWSTGELFF
TRBJ2-3 few TRBV5-4 . TGTGCCAGCAGCTTGGGGGGGAGCTTCACAGATACGCAGTATTTT CASSLGGSFTDTQYF
TRBJ1-2 . TRBV18 . TGTGCCAGCTCACCAGGGGGCCCGAACTATGGCTACACCTTC CASSPGGPNYGYTF
TRBJ2-6 many TRBV7-3 . TGTGCCAGCAGCCGATCGCGCTCTGGGGCCAACGTCCTGACTTTC CASSRSRSGANVLTF
TRBJ1-5 many TRBV5-1 . TGCGCCAGCAGCCACATTTGGGAACGGACAGAGGACGAGTTGACTACCAATCAGCCCCAGCATTTT CASSHIWERTEDELTTNQPQHF
TRBJ2-1 few TRBV19 . TGTGCCAGTAGTCCGGCTAGCTCGGTCGATGAGCAGTTCTTC CASSPASSVDEQFF
TRBJ1-5 few TRBV12-3/TRBV12-4 TRBD1 TGTGCCAGCAGCAGACAGGGGGCAGGTCAGCCCCAGCATTTT CASSRQGAGQPQHF
TRBJ2-5 many TRBV29-1 . TGCAGCGTTGAAGGGCGCGAGGGAGAGACCCAGTACTTC CSVEGREGETQYF
TRBJ2-2 few TRBV6-6 TRBD2 TGTGCCAGCAGTTACGGGACTAGGAGCACCGGGGAGCTGTTTTTT CASSYGTRSTGELFF
TRBJ1-5 many TRBV24-1 . TGTGCCACCAGTGATTCTACAGGGTGGGATCAGCCCCAGCATTTT CATSDSTGWDQPQHF
TRBJ2-3 . TRBV4-1 TRBD2 TGCGCCAGCAGCCAGGGAACTAGCGGGGGATTGAGAGATACGCAGTATTTT CASSQGTSGGLRDTQYF
TRBJ2-3 many TRBV20-1 TRBD2 TGCAGTGCTAGAGATTTAGCGGGGCTCACAGATACGCAGTATTTT CSARDLAGLTDTQYF
TRBJ1-1 few TRBV5-1 . TGCGCCAGCAGCGTGCAGGGGAGCGGGAACACTGAAGCTTTCTTT CASSVQGSGNTEAFF
TRBJ2-3 . TRBV29-1 . TGCAGCGTTGATGGCAGATCCACAGATACGCAGTATTTT CSVDGRSTDTQYF
TRBJ2-5 many TRBV7-2 . TGTGCCAGCAGCTTAGTGGCGGGGAACGCCCAAGAGACCCAGTACTTC CASSLVAGNAQETQYF
TRBJ2-3 . TRBV20-1 TRBD2 TGCAGTGCTAGAGCTGCTGGGGGGACTAGCGGGGTTAGCACAGATACGCAGTATTTT CSARAAGGTSGVSTDTQYF
TRBJ1-1 many TRBV5-1 . TGCGCCAGCAGCCAAGGGACCTCTGCCGGCACTGAAGCTTTCTTT CASSQGTSAGTEAFF
TRBJ2-5 many TRBV4-1 . TGCGCCAGCAGCCAAGATCCCCCGGGGTTTGGGACCCAGTACTTC CASSQDPPGFGTQYF
TRBJ1-5 many TRBV6-1 . TGTGCCAGCAGTTGGGCCGGGGAGGTCAATCAGCCCCAGCATTTT CASSWAGEVNQPQHF
TRBJ2-1 . TRBV6-1 TRBD2 TGTGCCAGCAGTCCGCGGAGACTAGCGGTGGCAAGCTCCTACAATGAGCAGTTCTTC CASSPRRLAVASSYNEQFF
TRBJ2-3 few TRBV6-5 . TGTGCCAGCAGTTACACCCCCAGGGGCGGTGGCACAGATACGCAGTATTTT CASSYTPRGGGTDTQYF
TRBJ2-1 few TRBV3-1 . TGTGCCAGCAGCCAGGGTGTGGGGTGGGGCAATGAGCAGTTCTTC CASSQGVGWGNEQFF
TRBJ2-1 many TRBV28 . TGTGCCAGCAGTTCCTTCAATGAGCAGTTCTTC CASSSFNEQFF
TRBJ1-5 few TRBV20-1 TRBD1 TGCAGTGCTAGCGATGGGACAGGGGGCAATCAGCCCCAGCATTTT CSASDGTGGNQPQHF
TRBJ2-1 few TRBV5-4 TRBD1 TGTGCCAGCAGCTTGGGTCTTCGGGGACAGGGGGCGATGTACAATGAGCAGTTCTTC CASSLGLRGQGAMYNEQFF
TRBJ2-1 many TRBV7-2 TRBD1 TGTGCCAGCAGCTTAATACTAGGACAGGGGGTTTTCAATGAGCAGTTCTTC CASSLILGQGVFNEQFF
TRBJ2-5 . TRBV6-2/TRBV6-3 . TGTGCCAGCAGTTACCCCGGAGAGACCCAGTACTTC CASSYPGETQYF
TRBJ1-1 . TRBV5-1 . TGCGCCAGCAGCTTTAGGGGGGCCTACGGGAACACTGAAGCTTTCTTT CASSFRGAYGNTEAFF
TRBJ2-5 many TRBV18 . TGTGCCAGCTCACCACAGTTTTTCCGAGAGACCCAGTACTTC CASSPQFFRETQYF